This TCR beta chain was documented in a study of blood T cell repertoires in COVID-19. As for the study in general: Both acute and convalescent COVID-19 samples were obtained from the United States, Italy and Spain. From T cells, B-cell-depleted T cells, or PBMCs came the material, which was cDNA or gDNA.

Germline V CDR1 and CDR2: SGHKS, YYEKEE (reference sequence). V dropped 0 bases and J dropped 8 bases, with 10 bases sitting between them. The CDR3 has 13 amino acids. As processed by the authors: Using reference gene primer amplification, nucleated cell counts were estimated. Clones were read by immunoSEQ multiplex PCR, and TCRdb kept only the in-frame ones, dropping some. From that table come the V and J calls and clone size; the DNA was used to work out D and trimming. The data hold some 210,000 clones, with 70% to 90% observed a single time. This receptor was taken from a woman aged 50 to 60 with active or convalescent COVID-19. The chain joins TRBV5-5 to TRBJ2-3; D not resolved. Material: peripheral blood. CDR3 protein: CASSLVSRGTQYF. The CDR3 nucleotides are TGTGCCAGCAGCTTGGTTTCTAGAGGTACGCAGTATTTT.